The 29 T cell receptor beta chains presented below share a single source sample, sequenced in a study of T cells in Graves' hyperthyroidism and ophthalmopathy. RNA transcripts gave rise to amplified TCR beta CDR3 regions. With the HTBI primer set, the TCR CDR3 went through a first round of RT-PCR. TCRdb analysed the multiplex PCR reads with MiXCR anew, one entry per CDR3 protein. The sample has a few hundred thousand distinct CDR3 sequences; about 15% are singletons. The sequenced sample consisted of blood. The receptors come from a woman aged 25 to 39 with Graves' ophthalmopathy.

The chain joins TRBV6-2 or TRBV6-3 to TRBJ2-5; possibly TRBD2 for D (5 bases). The CDR3 runs to 14 residues. V lost 6 bases, J lost 5 bases, and 16 bases lay in between. The germline V gene has CDR1 MNHEY and CDR2 SVGEGT. The CDR3 loop reads CASSPQPGMETQYF. For the CDR3, the DNA is TGTGCCAGCAGCCCCCAGCCCGGGATGGAGACCCAGTACTTC.

This clonotype was seen at least ten times. The chain links TRBV11-2 to TRBJ2-5; D ambiguous. This CDR3 comprises 14 residues. Trimming took off 2 bases at V and 2 bases at J, with 9 bases between the two ends. The germline V gene has CDR1 SGHAT and CDR2 FQNNGV. CDR3 region: CASSLYRRQETQYF. CDR3 coding DNA: TGTGCCAGCAGCTTATATCGACGGCAAGAGACCCAGTACTTC.

V gene TRBV20-1 combines with J gene TRBJ1-3; possible D gene TRBD1, 5 bases. The V and J ends lost 1 base and 5 bases respectively, with 18 bases between them. This CDR3 is built from 16 residues. Germline assignment: CDR1 DFQATT and CDR2 SNEGSKA (reference sequence). The DNA of the CDR3 is TGCAGTGCTAGAGTGCCGGGGGGTTCTAACCGAAACACCATATATTTT. Translation: CSARVPGGSNRNTIYF.

Concerning this clonotype itself: A read error may explain this, as a much larger clone is one base away. CDR3 in amino acids: CASSLGTGDEKLFF. The DNA for the CDR3 is TGTGCCAGCAGTCTCGGGACAGGGGATGAAAAACTGTTTTTT. The chain couples TRBV6-1 to TRBJ1-4; 10 bases are shared with TRBD1. V trimming: 5 bases; J trimming: 6 bases; junction bases outside the gene matches: 3. Germline V gene lookup returns CDR1 MNHNS and CDR2 SASEGT. This CDR3 is 14 amino acids long.

The sample holds many counts of this clonotype. The chain carries TRBV29-1 and TRBJ1-1; weak D call: TRBD1 (5 bases). V was shortened by 3 bases and J by 4 bases, with 12 bases between the two germline ends. Looked up from germline, CDR1 is SQVTM and CDR2 is ANQGSEA. The CDR3 has 13 residues. The DNA for the CDR3 is TGCAGCGTTGAGTGGGGGGACGGCACTGAAGCTTTCTTT. As protein: CSVEWGDGTEAFF.

The chain is built from TRBV14 and TRBJ2-7; 8 bases agree with TRBD1. Germline values: CDR1 SGHDN, CDR2 FVKESK. V shed 6 bases and J 4 bases; nucleotides not matched to a gene: 8. The CDR3 consists of 14 residues. The CDR3 DNA is TGTGCCAGCAGACGGACAGGGTTTGTTTACGAGCAGTACTTC. Translation gives CASRRTGFVYEQYF.

This clonotype was detected only a few times. The chain employs TRBV6-5 and TRBJ2-7; TRBD1 might be the D (6 bases). V was pared by 2 bases and J by 5 bases, with 13 bases between. The CDR3 sequence is 14 residues long. Germline CDR1 is MNHEY and CDR2 is SVGAGI. The CDR3: CASSYHLDRNEQYF. The CDR3 DNA follows: TGTGCCAGCAGTTACCATCTTGACAGGAACGAGCAGTACTTC.

The V gene is TRBV24-1, the J gene TRBJ2-1, with D perhaps TRBD2 (5 bases). Trimming took off 1 base at V and 6 bases at J, with 9 bases between the two ends. CDR3 length: 14 amino acids. Per germline, CDR1 KGHDR and CDR2 SFDVKD. For the CDR3, the DNA is TGTGCCACCAGTGATTTTTCCAGCGGCAATGAGCAGTTCTTC. Translating it yields CATSDFSSGNEQFF.

This clonotype has just a few counts. This may stem from a read error, because a much larger clone lies one nucleotide away. V usage is TRBV3-1 and J usage is TRBJ1-3, with a possible D match to TRBD1 (6 bases). The germline gives CDR1 LGHDT, CDR2 YNNKEL (reference sequence). The CDR3 runs 15 residues. The DNA of the CDR3 is TGTGCCAGCAGCCCCGAGGGGGTCTCTGGAAACACCATAGATTTT. As protein: CASSPEGVSGNTIDF.

Ten or more counts support this clonotype. The V and J genes are TRBV7-2 and TRBJ2-5; D might be TRBD2 (7 bases). V lost 0 bases and J lost 5, with 16 bases in between. CDR3 length equals 16 residues. CDR1 is SGHTA, CDR2 FQGNSA, per germline. In DNA form, the CDR3 reads TGTGCCAGCAGCTTAGCTCCGGGGGGCACGGTGGAGACCCAGTACTTC. Its protein is CASSLAPGGTVETQYF.

At least ten counts were recorded for this clonotype. The chain carries TRBV19 and TRBJ1-1; D might be TRBD1 (5 bases). V dropped 5 bases and J dropped 4 bases, with 17 bases sitting between them. CDR1 and CDR2 from the germline V gene are LNHDA and SQIVND (reference sequence). The CDR3 consists of 15 residues. The CDR3 here is CASSPTPRGSTEAFF. The CDR3 DNA is TGTGCCAGTAGTCCCACCCCGCGGGGGAGCACTGAAGCTTTCTTT.

In its sample, this clonotype was seen many times. This chain joins TRBV10-3 and TRBJ2-3; 7 bases are shared with TRBD1. The trim removed 10 bases at V and 4 bases at J, leaving 5 bases unmatched. This CDR3 comprises 12 residues. Per germline, CDR1 ENHRY and CDR2 SYGVKD. The DNA of the CDR3 is TGTGCCAGCCGACAGGGTGCAGATACGCAGTATTTT. As protein: CASRQGADTQYF.

This chain connects TRBV6-1 to TRBJ1-4, with TRBD1 matching 7 bases. The CDR3 loop spans 16 amino acids. The J segment lost 3 bases and the V segment lost 2 bases, leaving 6 bases of the junction unmatched. The germline CDR1 and CDR2 sequences are MNHNS and SASEGT. In DNA, the CDR3 is TGTGCCAGCAGTGAAATAAGGACAGGAGCTAATGAAAAACTGTTTTTT. As protein: CASSEIRTGANEKLFF.

This clonotype was observed many times. The gene calls are TRBV12-3 or TRBV12-4 and TRBJ1-3; D is unresolved. The CDR3 covers 16 residues. V was trimmed by 4 bases and J by 0 bases, leaving 13 bases between them. The CDR3 DNA follows: TGTGCCAGCAGTTGGACCGCTCGGTCCTCTGGAAACACCATATATTTT. Translation gives CASSWTARSSGNTIYF.

To note about this clonotype: Compared with germline, one end of the junction differs, possibly owing to a read error. This chain uses TRBV29-1 with TRBJ1-1; D gene unclear. Germline assignment: CDR1 SQVTM and CDR2 ANQGSEA. The CDR3 is made up of 11 amino acids. The CDR3 DNA follows: TGCAGTGCCGCTGTGAACAGTGAAGCTTTCTTT. It specifies CSAAVNSEAFF.

This clonotype appeared many times. The rearrangement uses TRBV28 and TRBJ2-7, with D possibly called TRBD1 or TRBD2 (5 bases each). The CDR3 has 17 residues. V was shortened by 3 bases and J by 1 base, with 19 bases between the two germline ends. Germline loops: CDR1 MDHEN, CDR2 SYDVKM. The CDR3 DNA is TGTGCCAGCAGTTTCAGTCTTCGGGGACCCCCTTCCTACGAGCAGTACTTC. Encoded protein: CASSFSLRGPPSYEQYF. The full variable domain, rest sourced from reference TRBV28 and TRBJ2-7, is DVKVTQSSRYLVKRTGEKVFLECVQDMDHENMFWYRQDPGLGLRLIYFSYDVKMKEKGDIPEGYSVSREKKERFSLILESASTNQTSMYLCASSFSLRGPPSYEQYFGPGTRLTVT.

This clonotype came up many times. The J gene is TRBJ1-5, the V gene TRBV29-1; weak D call: TRBD1 (6 bases). Germline assignment: CDR1 SQVTM and CDR2 ANQGSEA. V gave up 7 bases and J gave up 0 bases, with 13 bases separating them. The CDR3 contains 14 residues. The CDR3 bases are TGCAGCGCCGGAGGGGGGAATAGCAATCAGCCCCAGCATTTT. Translation gives CSAGGGNSNQPQHF.

This clonotype showed up many times. The chain couples TRBV19 to TRBJ1-1, with D hard to call. The germline gives CDR1 LNHDA, CDR2 SQIVND (reference sequence). Trimming removed 7 bases at V and 1 base at J, with 10 bases between. The CDR3 loop spans 13 amino acids. The CDR3 region is CASTAGWNTEAFF. The CDR3 DNA sequence: TGTGCCAGTACCGCTGGTTGGAACACTGAAGCTTTCTTT.

This clonotype was seen a few times. A much larger clone lies a single base off, so this may be a read error. The chain joins TRBV5-1 to TRBJ2-1; 8 bases are shared with TRBD1. V trimming: 2 bases; J trimming: 3 bases; junction bases outside the gene matches: 7. CDR1 is SGHRS and CDR2 is YFSETQ in the germline V gene. This CDR3 contains 16 residues. The CDR3 loop is CASSFPPGQDYNEQFF. CDR3 DNA sequence: TGCGCCAGCAGCTTTCCCCCGGGACAGGACTACAATGAGCAGTTCTTC.

This clonotype was counted ten times or more. This rearrangement joins TRBV3-1 to TRBJ1-2; D unresolved. The V end was cut by 3 bases, the J end by 1 base, with 6 bases between. CDR3 length equals 13 residues. The germline V gene has CDR1 LGHDT and CDR2 YNNKEL (reference sequence). CDR3 bases: TGTGCCAGCAGCCAGACAAGTAACTATGGCTACACCTTC. It codes for CASSQTSNYGYTF. Drawing the rest from reference TRBV3-1 and TRBJ1-2, the complete variable domain is DTAVSQTPKYLVTQMGNDKSIKCEQNLGHDTMYWYKQDSKKFLKIMFSYNNKELIINETVPNRFSPKSPDKAHLNLHINSLELGDSAVYFCASSQTSNYGYTFGSGTRLTVV.

This clonotype was observed at least ten times. The chain couples TRBV6-1 to TRBJ1-1, with D possibly matching TRBD1 (5 bases). The V end lost 11 bases, the J end lost 0 bases, and 25 bases lay between the germline ends. Germline CDR1 is MNHNS and CDR2 is SASEGT. The CDR3 totals 17 residues. Written as DNA, the CDR3 is TGTGCCCACGGGTGGGCTAAAAAGGGGTTCATGAACACTGAAGCTTTCTTT. Protein: CAHGWAKKGFMNTEAFF.

Written as DNA, the CDR3 is TGTGCCAGCAGTGAACGGGGACACACTGAAGCTTTCTTT. Its protein is CASSERGHTEAFF. The V gene is TRBV6-1, the J gene TRBJ1-1, with D possibly being TRBD1 (5 bases). V was shortened by 2 bases and J by 3 bases, with 7 bases between the two germline ends. Germline CDR1 and CDR2: MNHNS and SASEGT. CDR3 length equals 13 residues.

This clonotype was picked up a small number of times. The gene calls are TRBV4-1 and TRBJ1-6; D unresolved. V gave up 0 bases and J gave up 7 bases, with 10 bases separating them. Germline CDR1 is MGHRA and CDR2 is YSYEKL. The CDR3 has 15 residues. CDR3 bases: TGCGCCAGCAGCCAAGAACGGGCGGGGAATTCACCCCTCCACTTT. Translation: CASSQERAGNSPLHF.

This clonotype was recorded many times. This chain joins TRBV6-1 and TRBJ2-7; D unclear. Germline V gives CDR1 MNHNS, CDR2 SASEGT. The CDR3 covers 15 residues. With 7 bases removed from V and 0 bases from J, the gap between germline ends came to 16 bases. CDR3 residues: CASNRSQRSSYEQYF. For the CDR3, the DNA is TGTGCCAGCAACCGATCACAGAGAAGCTCCTACGAGCAGTACTTC.

The chain joins TRBV27 to TRBJ1-5; tentative D call: TRBD1 (5 bases). The CDR3 contains 13 residues. V lost 2 bases and J 10 bases, leaving 12 bases between the germline ends. Germline CDR1 and CDR2: MNHEY and SMNVEV (reference sequence). CDR3 sequence: CASSLVQGVPQHF. The CDR3 DNA sequence: TGTGCCAGCAGTTTAGTTCAGGGTGTACCCCAGCATTTT.

This clonotype was recorded many times. V and J are TRBV29-1 and TRBJ1-1; D remains ambiguous. The V and J ends lost 3 bases and 2 bases respectively, with 4 bases between them. CDR1 is SQVTM and CDR2 is ANQGSEA in the germline V gene. CDR3 length equals 11 residues. DNA of the CDR3: TGCAGCGTTGACCAAAACACTGAAGCTTTCTTT. The encoded protein is CSVDQNTEAFF.

This clonotype was counted at least ten times. The rearrangement joins TRBV20-1 to TRBJ2-7; 8 positions agree with TRBD2. The ends lost 0 bases at V and 1 base at J; junction bases unmatched: 5. Looked up from germline, CDR1 is DFQATT and CDR2 is SNEGSKA (reference sequence). The CDR3 consists of 15 residues. The CDR3 coding sequence is TGCAGTGCTAGAGATTCGGAGCGGGGGTCCTACGAGCAGTACTTC. Translating gives CSARDSERGSYEQYF.

This clonotype has ten or more counts. The CDR3 protein is CASSLLPGYEQYF. The CDR3 coding sequence is TGTGCCAGCAGTTTACTCCCCGGATACGAGCAGTACTTC. The V and J genes are TRBV28 and TRBJ2-7, with D unclear. The CDR3 consists of 13 residues. Looked up from germline, CDR1 is MDHEN and CDR2 is SYDVKM. V lost 2 bases, J lost 4 bases, and 9 bases lay in between. Complete variable domain (other parts from reference TRBV28 and TRBJ2-7): DVKVTQSSRYLVKRTGEKVFLECVQDMDHENMFWYRQDPGLGLRLIYFSYDVKMKEKGDIPEGYSVSREKKERFSLILESASTNQTSMYLCASSLLPGYEQYFGPGTRLTVT.

Many counts were recorded for this clonotype. V gene TRBV30 combines with J gene TRBJ2-2; D is ambiguous. With 4 bases removed from V and 1 base from J, the gap between germline ends came to 7 bases. The CDR3 is 13 residues long. The V gene's germline CDR1 is GTSNPN and CDR2 SVGIG (reference sequence). CDR3 bases: TGTGCCTGGATTCGACAGAACACCGGGGAGCTGTTTTTT. The encoded protein is CAWIRQNTGELFF. Based on the CDR3 plus reference TRBV30 and TRBJ2-2, the full variable domain is SQTIHQWPATLVQPVGSPLSLECTVEGTSNPNLYWYRQAAGRGLQLLFYSVGIGQISSEVPQNLSASRPQDRQFILSSKKLLLSDSGFYLCAWIRQNTGELFFGEGSRLTVL.